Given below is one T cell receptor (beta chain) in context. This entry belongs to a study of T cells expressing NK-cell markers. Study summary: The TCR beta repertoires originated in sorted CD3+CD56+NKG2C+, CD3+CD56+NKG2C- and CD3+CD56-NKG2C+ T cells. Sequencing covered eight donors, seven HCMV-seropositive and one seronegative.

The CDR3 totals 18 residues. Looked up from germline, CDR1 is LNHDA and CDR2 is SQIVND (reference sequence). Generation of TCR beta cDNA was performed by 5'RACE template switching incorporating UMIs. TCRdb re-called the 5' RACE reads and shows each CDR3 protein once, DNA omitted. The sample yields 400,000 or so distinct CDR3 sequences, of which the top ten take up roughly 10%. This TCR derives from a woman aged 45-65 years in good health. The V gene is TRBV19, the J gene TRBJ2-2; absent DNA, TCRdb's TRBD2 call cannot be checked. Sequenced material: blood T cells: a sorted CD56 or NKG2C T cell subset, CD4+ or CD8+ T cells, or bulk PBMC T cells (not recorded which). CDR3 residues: CASSMSLAGGVRTGELFF.